This entry lists 5 T cell receptor beta chains sequenced from one sample in a study of T cells in tuberculosis. Data came from immunoSEQ multiplex PCR; TCRdb stores just in-frame clones and leaves some out. The sample contains about 29,000 clones, approximately 95% of which appear only once. The sample consisted of PBMCs. Every receptor here comes from a donor aged 10 to 29 with latent tuberculosis or without tuberculosis infection.

This sequence joins TRBV28 and TRBJ2-7, with 13 bases identical to TRBD2. The CDR3 covers 17 residues. The V and J ends lost 5 bases and 2 bases, in that order; junction bases with no gene match: 9. Germline loops: CDR1 MDHEN, CDR2 SYDVKM. The DNA for the CDR3 is TGTGCCAGCAGTCCTCACAGACTAGCGGGAGGTACCTACGAGCAGTACTTC. Residues: CASSPHRLAGGTYEQYF.

The V and J genes are TRBV5-1 and TRBJ2-5; D remains unclear. From germline, CDR1 is SGHRS and CDR2 YFSETQ. With 0 bases removed from V and 3 bases from J, the gap between germline ends came to 6 bases. The CDR3 covers 13 residues. The CDR3 bases are TGCGCCAGCAGCTTGGTGTCGGAAGAGACCCAGTACTTC. This gives the protein CASSLVSEETQYF.

V and J are TRBV6-5 and TRBJ1-2, with 9 bases that match TRBD1. This CDR3 spans 14 amino acids. Germline CDR1 reads MNHEY; CDR2 reads SVGAGI. After removal of 10 bases from V and 4 bases from J, the junction contained 10 bases not matched to a gene. The CDR3 protein is CATGGTGWGYGYTF. DNA for the CDR3: TGTGCCACCGGGGGGACAGGGTGGGGCTATGGCTACACCTTC.

J is TRBJ2-2 and V is TRBV12-5; maybe TRBD1 (6 bases). V lost 2 bases and J 6 bases, leaving 10 bases between the germline ends. The CDR3 spans 14 residues. From germline, CDR1 is LGHNT and CDR2 FRNRAP. The chain's CDR3 is CASGLLQGAGELFF. Written as DNA, the CDR3 is TGTGCTAGTGGTTTGCTACAGGGCGCCGGGGAGCTGTTTTTT.

This sequence joins TRBV28 and TRBJ1-2; 8 positions match TRBD1. Germline loops: CDR1 MDHEN, CDR2 SYDVKM. CDR3 length: 16 amino acids. Trimming removed 5 bases from V and 2 bases from J; junction bases left unmatched: 10. CDR3 protein: CASSDNRQGRNYGYTF. The CDR3 nucleotides are TGTGCCAGCAGTGATAATCGACAGGGGAGAAACTATGGCTACACCTTC.